The 22 T cell receptor beta chains presented below share a single source sample, sequenced in a study of post-analysis software for immune sequencing data. Points from the study as a whole: Several TRBV segments occurring more often in patients than controls included TRBV5-6, TRBV5-1 and TRBV20-1.

Built from TCR beta cDNA, the libraries had unique molecular identifiers in them. MiXCR, applied by TCRdb to the PCR reads, yields one record per CDR3 protein. Of 650,000 to 900,000 distinct CDR3 sequences in the sample, 46% are singletons; the top ten hold roughly 5.2%. No antigen is known for these receptors. Sequencing used blood. Receptor source: a girl under 18 with multiple sclerosis.

In this sample, this clonotype turned up a few times. The chain has TRBV11-2 and TRBJ2-4; TRBD2 is a possible D gene (6 bases). The V gene lost 4 bases and the J gene lost 0 bases, with 34 bases spanning the gap. This CDR3 has 23 amino acids. Germline assignment: CDR1 SGHAT and CDR2 FQNNGV. Written as DNA, the CDR3 is TGTGCCAGCAGCTCCAGGAAGCGGTCGAAGGATAGCGGAGCTGGCGGAGCCAAAAACATTCAGTACTTC. It codes for CASSSRKRSKDSGAGGAKNIQYF.

The rearrangement links TRBV6-6 to TRBJ2-7; possible D gene TRBD1, 6 bases. The CDR3 has 16 residues. V lost 6 bases and J 0 bases, leaving 18 bases between the germline ends. Germline V gene sequence: CDR1 MNHNY, CDR2 SVGAGI (reference sequence). As DNA, the CDR3 is TGTGCCAGCAGCTTCCATCGGGACACAAGCTCCTACGAGCAGTACTTC. Its translation is CASSFHRDTSSYEQYF.

This chain uses TRBV4-1 with TRBJ1-2; 8 nucleotides align to TRBD1. Germline trimming cut 0 bases from V and 6 bases from J; bases unmatched to any gene: 6. CDR3 length: 15 residues. Germline assignment: CDR1 MGHRA and CDR2 YSYEKL. CDR3 loop: CASSQDGTGFDGYTF. CDR3 DNA sequence: TGCGCCAGCAGCCAAGACGGGACAGGTTTCGATGGCTACACCTTC.

This clonotype was observed once. Compared with germline, one end of the junction differs, possibly owing to a read error. This chain joins TRBV12-3 or TRBV12-4 and TRBJ2-1; 8 bases align to TRBD2. CDR3 length equals 15 residues. CDR3 residues: CASTQSGSSYDEQFF. CDR3 nucleotide sequence: TGTGCCAGCACTCAAAGCGGGAGCTCCTACGATGAGCAGTTCTTC.

The chain has TRBV24-1 and TRBJ2-1, with D unresolved. Trimming took off 2 bases at V and 5 bases at J, with 15 bases between the two ends. The germline CDR1 and CDR2 sequences are KGHDR and SFDVKD. This CDR3 comprises 16 residues. The chain's CDR3 is CATSDYVGKENNEQFF. CDR3 DNA: TGTGCCACCAGTGATTATGTGGGGAAGGAAAACAATGAGCAGTTCTTC.

The V and J genes are TRBV3-1 and TRBJ2-7; D may match TRBD1 or TRBD2 (5 bases each). The CDR3 runs to 13 residues. The V end was cut by 3 bases, the J end by 10 bases, with 16 bases between. Germline V lookup: CDR1 LGHDT, CDR2 YNNKEL (reference sequence). The CDR3 coding sequence is TGTGCCAGCAGCCAGGGCCCGAACGGGGCCCAGTACTTC. It yields the protein CASSQGPNGAQYF.

This clonotype appeared a few times. The chain is built from TRBV9 and TRBJ1-2; D is ambiguous. Germline assignment: CDR1 SGDLS and CDR2 YYNGEE. The CDR3 length is 14 residues. V was clipped by 0 bases and J by 4 bases, with 10 bases between them. The CDR3 protein is CASSVEGRGYGYTF. CDR3 nucleotides: TGTGCCAGCAGCGTAGAGGGCAGAGGCTATGGCTACACCTTC.

This rearrangement joins TRBV15 to TRBJ2-4, with D possibly being TRBD1 (5 bases). The better agreement between TRBJ2-7 and the DNA end casts doubt on the J call. Looked up from germline, CDR1 is LNHNV and CDR2 is YYDKDF (reference sequence). The CDR3 is 15 amino acids. The CDR3 coding sequence is TGTGCCACCAGCGACCGAATAGGGGTCCTCTACGAGCAGTACTTC. Translating gives CATSDRIGVLYEQYF.

This sequence joins TRBV6-6 and TRBJ2-7; TRBD2 matches 11 bases. This CDR3 is built from 17 residues. Germline CDR1 reads MNHNY; CDR2 reads SVGAGI (reference sequence). V lost 2 bases and J lost 4; bases outside the gene matches: 10. CDR3: CASSYTIAGGPMYEQYF. DNA of the CDR3: TGTGCCAGCAGTTACACCATAGCGGGAGGGCCCATGTACGAGCAGTACTTC.

The table lists this clonotype with a few counts. J is TRBJ2-3 and V is TRBV6-2 or TRBV6-3, with TRBD2 matching over 11 bases. The V segment lost 10 bases and the J segment 2 bases; nucleotides outside the gene matches: 5. The CDR3 runs to 14 residues. Germline loops: CDR1 MNHEY, CDR2 SVGEGT. The chain's CDR3 is CATTSGISTDTQYF. In DNA form, the CDR3 reads TGTGCCACGACTAGCGGGATATCCACAGATACGCAGTATTTT.

The chain combines TRBV30 with TRBJ2-3; possible D gene TRBD2, 5 bases. CDR1 is GTSNPN and CDR2 is SVGIG in the germline V gene (reference sequence). The CDR3 is 14 amino acids. V lost 3 bases, J lost 5 bases, and 15 bases lay in between. The CDR3 region is CAWRRLAAGDTQYF. As DNA, the CDR3 is TGTGCCTGGAGAAGATTGGCCGCGGGAGATACGCAGTATTTT.

As for this clonotype: It is likely a read error, because the conserved phenylalanine at the end of the CDR3 is missing. V is TRBV11-3 and J is TRBJ2-7; D perhaps matches TRBD2 (6 bases). Germline-derived CDR1 and CDR2 are SGHNT and YENEEA. The germline V and J ends were trimmed by 7 bases and 2 bases, with 15 bases remaining between them. The CDR3 extends over 14 amino acids. DNA of the CDR3: TGTGCCAGCACCCCGGGGGACGCGCCCTACGAGCAGTACCTC. Amino acids: CASTPGDAPYEQYL.

A note on this clonotype: A much larger clonotype is one base distant, so this may be a read error. The rearrangement links TRBV29-1 to TRBJ2-1; TRBD2 agrees at 10 bases. Gene TRBJ2-7 matches the end of the DNA better, so the J call may be wrong. This CDR3 region has 13 residues. Germline V gives CDR1 SQVTM, CDR2 ANQGSEA. The CDR3 nucleotides read TGCAGCGTGGGGACTAGCGAAGCCTACGGGCAGTACTTC. Translation: CSVGTSEAYGQYF.

V and J are TRBV6-6 and TRBJ2-3, with 13 bases matching TRBD2. From germline, CDR1 is MNHNY and CDR2 SVGAGI (reference sequence). V gave up 5 bases and J gave up 1 base; unmatched junction bases: 3. The CDR3 extends over 16 amino acids. CDR3 coding DNA: TGTGCCAGCAGTGGGGGGACTAGCGGGGGCACAGATACGCAGTATTTT. It translates to CASSGGTSGGTDTQYF.

The CDR3 here is CASSIDTGPNTEAFF. The CDR3 nucleotides read TGTGCCAGTAGTATAGATACAGGGCCGAACACTGAAGCTTTCTTT. V gene TRBV19 combines with J gene TRBJ1-1, with D perhaps TRBD1 (6 bases). Trimming took off 0 bases at V and 1 base at J, with 9 bases between the two ends. The CDR3 sequence is 15 residues long. Germline loops: CDR1 LNHDA, CDR2 SQIVND (reference sequence).

This clonotype was seen a few times. This CDR3 reads CSASVRANEKLFF. The CDR3 coding sequence is TGCAGTGCTAGCGTCAGGGCTAATGAAAAACTGTTTTTT. This sequence joins TRBV20-1 and TRBJ1-4; possible D gene TRBD1, 5 bases. The V end was cut by 3 bases, the J end by 3 bases, with 8 bases between. The CDR3 totals 13 residues. Germline CDR1 and CDR2: DFQATT and SNEGSKA (reference sequence).

This chain joins TRBV7-2 and TRBJ2-4; TRBD2 matches 14 bases. The J call may be mistaken, given a closer DNA end match to TRBJ2-7. The CDR3 contains 15 residues. Germline CDR1 reads SGHTA; CDR2 reads FQGNSA. The chain's CDR3 is CASSSGLAGGDEQYF. The DNA of the CDR3 is TGTGCCAGCAGCTCCGGACTAGCGGGAGGTGACGAGCAGTACTTC.

J is TRBJ1-1 and V is TRBV29-1; D call uncertain. V lost 0 bases and J lost 5, with 4 bases in between. Germline values: CDR1 SQVTM, CDR2 ANQGSEA. The CDR3 sequence is 11 residues long. In DNA form, the CDR3 reads TGCAGCGTTGAAGACGCAACTGAAGCTTTCTTT. The encoded protein is CSVEDATEAFF.

This clonotype was observed a handful of times. V usage is TRBV5-5 and J usage is TRBJ2-5, with D uncertain. This CDR3 spans 15 amino acids. CDR1 SGHKS and CDR2 YYEKEE come from the germline V gene (reference sequence). V was shortened by 0 bases and J by 1 base, with 10 bases between the two germline ends. This chain's CDR3 is CASSLGGGPQETQYF. The CDR3 nucleotides are TGTGCCAGCAGCTTGGGGGGTGGCCCCCAAGAGACCCAGTACTTC.

The V call is TRBV10-3, the J call TRBJ1-5; D gene unclear. CDR1 ENHRY and CDR2 SYGVKD come from the germline V gene. V lost 1 base to trimming and J lost 4 bases, with 8 bases between them. The CDR3 contains 14 residues. As DNA, the CDR3 is TGTGCCATCAGTGAGTTCGGGGATAATCAGCCCCAGCATTTT. This encodes CAISEFGDNQPQHF.

The chain recombines TRBV6-1 with TRBJ1-1; TRBD1 matches at 10 bases. This CDR3 has 16 residues. The trim removed 6 bases at V and 6 bases at J, leaving 13 bases unmatched. Germline V gene sequence: CDR1 MNHNS, CDR2 SASEGT. In nucleotides, the CDR3 is TGTGCCAGCAGACTCCCGGGGGGACAGGGGACCCCTGAAGCTTTCTTT. This gives the protein CASRLPGGQGTPEAFF.

In its sample, this clonotype was seen a few times. The chain employs TRBV20-1 and TRBJ2-1; TRBD1 is a possible D gene (6 bases). Trimming took off 5 bases at V and 6 bases at J, with 17 bases between the two ends. CDR3 length: 14 residues. Per the germline V gene, CDR1 is DFQATT and CDR2 is SNEGSKA (reference sequence). The CDR3 coding sequence is TGCAGTGCTTCCAGGGGCCTAGTCGGCAATGAGCAGTTCTTC. Encoded protein: CSASRGLVGNEQFF.